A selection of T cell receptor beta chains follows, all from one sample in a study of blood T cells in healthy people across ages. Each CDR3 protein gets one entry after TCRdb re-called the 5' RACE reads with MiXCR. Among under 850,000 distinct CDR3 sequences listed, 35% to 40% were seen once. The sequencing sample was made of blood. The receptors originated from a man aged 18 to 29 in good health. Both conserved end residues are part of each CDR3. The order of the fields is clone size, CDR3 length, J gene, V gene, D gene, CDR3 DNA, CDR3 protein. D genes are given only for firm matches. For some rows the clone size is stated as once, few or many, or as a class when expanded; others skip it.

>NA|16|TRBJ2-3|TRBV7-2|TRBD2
TGTGCCAGCAGCCCGGGTTACGGGGGGGAGTCAGATACGCAGTATTTT
CASSPGYGGESDTQYF
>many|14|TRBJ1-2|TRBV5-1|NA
TGCGCCAGCAGCCCGACAGTGGATCTCTATGGCTACACCTTC
CASSPTVDLYGYTF
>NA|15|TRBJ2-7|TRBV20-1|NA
TGCAGTGCTAGAGATCTTGCGGGGGCAGGGTACGAGCAGTACTTC
CSARDLAGAGYEQYF
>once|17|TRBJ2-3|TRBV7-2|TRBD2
TGTGCCAGCAGCTTATCGTTTAGCGGGGCGGGCGCAGATACGCAGTATTTT
CASSLSFSGAGADTQYF
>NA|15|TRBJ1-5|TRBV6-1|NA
TGTGCCAGCAGTGAACGCCAGGAGGGTAGGCAGCCCCAGCATTTT
CASSERQEGRQPQHF
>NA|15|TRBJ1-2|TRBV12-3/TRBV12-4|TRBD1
TGTGCCAGCAGTTCCAGTGACAGGGGCGACTATGGCTACACCTTC
CASSSSDRGDYGYTF
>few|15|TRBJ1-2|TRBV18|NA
TGTGCCAGCTCACCCGGGACCGAACCTAACTATGGCTACACCTTC
CASSPGTEPNYGYTF
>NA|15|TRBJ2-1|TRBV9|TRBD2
TGTGCCTGCAGCGTTAGCGGGGAGTCCTACAATGAGCAGTTCTTC
CACSVSGESYNEQFF
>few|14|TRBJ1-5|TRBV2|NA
TGTGCCAGCAGTGAAAGTGGGGGCGGTCAGCCCCAGCATTTT
CASSESGGGQPQHF
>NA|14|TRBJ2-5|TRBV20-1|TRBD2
TGCAGTGCTCCGCGTAGCGGGGGCAGCGATGAGCAGTACTTC
CSAPRSGGSDEQYF
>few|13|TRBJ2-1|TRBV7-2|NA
TGTGCCAGCAGCTTAGGGAAGCGAGATGAGCAGTTCTTC
CASSLGKRDEQFF
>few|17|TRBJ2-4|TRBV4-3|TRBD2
TGCGCCAGCAGCCAAGATACGGGGGGGCTAGCCAAAAACATTCAGTACTTC
CASSQDTGGLAKNIQYF
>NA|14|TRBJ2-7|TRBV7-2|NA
TGTGCCAGCAGCTCACAGACAGGAAACTACGAGCAGTACTTC
CASSSQTGNYEQYF
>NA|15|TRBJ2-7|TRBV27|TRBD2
TGTGCCAGCAGTTTATCGGGACTAGCGCTCTACGAGCAGTACTTC
CASSLSGLALYEQYF
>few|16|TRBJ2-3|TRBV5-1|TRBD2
TGCGCCAGCAGAAGGACTAGCGGGGGGGCAGCAGATACGCAGTATTTT
CASRRTSGGAADTQYF
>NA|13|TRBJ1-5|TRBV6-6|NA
TGTGCCAGCAGTCGAACACTCAATCAGCCCCAGCATTTT
CASSRTLNQPQHF
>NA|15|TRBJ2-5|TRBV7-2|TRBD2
TGTGCCAGCAGCATGACTAGCGAGGGATCCTATGAGCAGTACTTC
CASSMTSEGSYEQYF
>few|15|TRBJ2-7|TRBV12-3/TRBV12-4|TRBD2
TGTGCCAGCAGTTTGGCGACTAGCGGGGGCTACGAGCAGTACTTC
CASSLATSGGYEQYF
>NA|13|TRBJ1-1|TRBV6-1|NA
TGTGCCAGCAGTGAACTGGGGGCCACTGAAGCTTTCTTT
CASSELGATEAFF
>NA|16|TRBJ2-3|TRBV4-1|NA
TGCGCCAGCAGCCAGAAGGGTCACTCCATCACAGATACGCAGTATTTT
CASSQKGHSITDTQYF
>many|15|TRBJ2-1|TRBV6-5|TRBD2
TGTGCCAGCAGTTACTTGGCGGGGGGTTACAATGAGCAGTTCTTC
CASSYLAGGYNEQFF
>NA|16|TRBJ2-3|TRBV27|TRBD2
TGTGCCAGCAGTCACCTAGCGGGGGGACACACAGATACGCAGTATTTT
CASSHLAGGHTDTQYF
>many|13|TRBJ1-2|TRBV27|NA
TGTGCCAGCAGAGGCCAGGGAGGGGATGGCTACACCTTC
CASRGQGGDGYTF
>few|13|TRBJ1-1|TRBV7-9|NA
TGTGCCAGCGAATGGGGAACGGGCGCTGAAGCTTTCTTT
CASEWGTGAEAFF
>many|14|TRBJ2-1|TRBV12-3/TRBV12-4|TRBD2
TGTGCCAGCAGGGGGACTAGCGGGGTCGATGAGCAGTTCTTC
CASRGTSGVDEQFF
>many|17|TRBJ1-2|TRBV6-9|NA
TGTGCCAGCAGTGAACCCAGCCGCCAGGGCCACCGTTATGGCTACACCTTC
CASSEPSRQGHRYGYTF
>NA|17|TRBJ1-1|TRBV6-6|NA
TGTGCCAGCAACCAATTAAATACAGGGCCGATGAACACTGAAGCTTTCTTT
CASNQLNTGPMNTEAFF
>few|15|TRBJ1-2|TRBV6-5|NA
TGTGCCAGCAGTTACGCCCTCGAGGGGGAATATGGCTACACCTTC
CASSYALEGEYGYTF
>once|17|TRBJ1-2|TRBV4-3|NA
TGCGCCAGCAGCCAAGATAAAGGGGATCGGCTTAACTATGGCTACACCTTC
CASSQDKGDRLNYGYTF
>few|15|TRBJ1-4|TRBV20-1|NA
TGCAGTGCTAGAGAACTAGGGGGGGGTAATGAAAAACTGTTTTTT
CSARELGGGNEKLFF
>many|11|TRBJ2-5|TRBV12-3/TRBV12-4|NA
TGTGCCAGCAGTGTCCAAGAGACCCAGTACTTC
CASSVQETQYF
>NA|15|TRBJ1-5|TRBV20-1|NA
TGCAGTGCTAGAGAGACCTCAGCGAGGAATCAGCCCCAGCATTTT
CSARETSARNQPQHF
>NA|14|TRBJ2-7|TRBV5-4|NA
TGTGCCAGCAGCTTGGAGGTTAGGGAAACTGAGCAGTACTTC
CASSLEVRETEQYF
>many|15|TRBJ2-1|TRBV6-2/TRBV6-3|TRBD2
TGTGCCAGCGCACTAGCGGGGGGGCCACGCAATGAGCAGTTCTTC
CASALAGGPRNEQFF
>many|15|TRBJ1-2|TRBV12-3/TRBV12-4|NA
TGTGCCAGCAGTTCAACTGGGGGGCGAGGGGAAGGCTACACCTTC
CASSSTGGRGEGYTF
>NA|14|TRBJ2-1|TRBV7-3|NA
TGTGCCAGCAGCTCGACTATAGTGGCTGAAGTGAAGTTCTTC
CASSSTIVAEVKFF
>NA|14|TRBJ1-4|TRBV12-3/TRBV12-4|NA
TGTGCCAGCAGTTTGGGCTACCTCCGGGAAAAACTGTTTTTT
CASSLGYLREKLFF
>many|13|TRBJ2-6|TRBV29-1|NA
TGCAGCGTGACTCAAGGTGGGGCCAACGTCCTGACTTTC
CSVTQGGANVLTF
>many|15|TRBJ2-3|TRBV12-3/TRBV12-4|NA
TGTGCCAGCAGTTTAGGGCTAGCGAGGACAGATACGCAGTATTTT
CASSLGLARTDTQYF
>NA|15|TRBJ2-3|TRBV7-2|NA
TGTGCCAGCAGCTTAGAAACGGACAGCACAGATACGCAGTATTTT
CASSLETDSTDTQYF
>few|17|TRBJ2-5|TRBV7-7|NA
TGTGCCAGCAGCCGACTGTTGCAAGGGAAGAAGAAAGAGACCCAGTACTTC
CASSRLLQGKKKETQYF
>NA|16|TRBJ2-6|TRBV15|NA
TGTGCCACCAGCAGAGAGCGGGGCTCTGGGGCCAACGTCCTGACTTTC
CATSRERGSGANVLTF